The present TCR beta chain was sequenced within a study of blood T cell repertoires in COVID-19. The data were produced by immunoSEQ multiplex PCR, yet TCRdb's version contains in-frame clones alone and is incomplete. The repertoire has roughly 440,000 clones, around 89% of them found once; the top ten carry 10% to 15%. From germline, CDR1 is SGHNT and CDR2 YYREEE (reference sequence). Trimming removed 5 bases at V and 3 bases at J, with 6 bases between. The CDR3 is made up of 12 amino acids. Seattle patient enrollment occurred during active infection, with longitudinal follow-up thereafter. The sequenced material came from peripheral blood. This clonotype originated in a woman aged 45-65 years with COVID-19, enrolled during active disease. This rearrangement joins TRBV5-4 to TRBJ1-3, with D unresolved. CDR3 protein: CASSSVGNTIYF. The CDR3 nucleotides read TGTGCCAGCAGTTCCGTTGGAAACACCATATATTTT.